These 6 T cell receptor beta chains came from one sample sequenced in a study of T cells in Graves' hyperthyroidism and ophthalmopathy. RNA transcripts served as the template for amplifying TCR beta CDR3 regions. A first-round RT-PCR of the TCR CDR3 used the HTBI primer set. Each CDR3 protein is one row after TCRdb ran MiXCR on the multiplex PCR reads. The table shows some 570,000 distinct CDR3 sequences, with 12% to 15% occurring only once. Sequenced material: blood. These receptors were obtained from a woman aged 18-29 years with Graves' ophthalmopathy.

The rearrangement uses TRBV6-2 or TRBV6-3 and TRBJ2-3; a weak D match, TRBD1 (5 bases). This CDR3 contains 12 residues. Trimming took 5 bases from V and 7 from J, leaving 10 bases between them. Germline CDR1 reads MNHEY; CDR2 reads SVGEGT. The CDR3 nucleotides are TGTGCCAGCAGTGCGACAGCCCATACGCAGTATTTT. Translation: CASSATAHTQYF.

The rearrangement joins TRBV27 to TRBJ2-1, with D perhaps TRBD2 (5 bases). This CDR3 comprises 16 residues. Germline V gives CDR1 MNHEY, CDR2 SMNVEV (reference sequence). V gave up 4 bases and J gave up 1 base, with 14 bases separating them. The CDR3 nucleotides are TGTGCCAGCAGTTCTCCGTGGGAGCGGTCCTACAATGAGCAGTTCTTC. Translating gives CASSSPWERSYNEQFF.

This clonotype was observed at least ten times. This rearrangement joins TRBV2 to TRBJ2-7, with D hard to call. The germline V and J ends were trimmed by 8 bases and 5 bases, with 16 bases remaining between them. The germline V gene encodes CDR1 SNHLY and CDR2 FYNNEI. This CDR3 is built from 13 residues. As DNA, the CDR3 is TGTGCCAGCCGTCGGACGGTAACAAACGAGCAGTACTTC. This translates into CASRRTVTNEQYF.

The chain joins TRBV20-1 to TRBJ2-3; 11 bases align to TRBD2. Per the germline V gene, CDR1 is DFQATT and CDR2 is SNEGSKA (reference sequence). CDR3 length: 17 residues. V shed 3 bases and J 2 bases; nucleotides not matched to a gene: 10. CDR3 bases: TGCAGTGCTAGGCTGCCCGGGACTAGCGGTGACACAGATACGCAGTATTTT. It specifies CSARLPGTSGDTDTQYF.

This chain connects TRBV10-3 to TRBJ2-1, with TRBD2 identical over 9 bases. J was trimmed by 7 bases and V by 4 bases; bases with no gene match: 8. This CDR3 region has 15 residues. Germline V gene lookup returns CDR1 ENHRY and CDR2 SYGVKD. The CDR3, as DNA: TGTGCCATCAGTGGGACGGGCGGGGGGGGAAATGAGCAGTTCTTC. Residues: CAISGTGGGGNEQFF.

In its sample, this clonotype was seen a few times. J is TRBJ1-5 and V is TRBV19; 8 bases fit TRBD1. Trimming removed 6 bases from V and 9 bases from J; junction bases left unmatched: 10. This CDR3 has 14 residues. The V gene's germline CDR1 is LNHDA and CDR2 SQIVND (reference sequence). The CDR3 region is CASSPGQGYPPQHF. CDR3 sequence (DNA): TGTGCCAGTAGCCCAGGACAGGGCTATCCGCCCCAGCATTTT.